One sample yielded the 6 T cell receptor beta chains listed below, sequenced in a study of blood T cell repertoires in COVID-19 (dated by TCRdb to 2020 to 2022). Libraries came from the immunoSEQ multiplex PCR assay. The table comes from immuneACCESS by way of TCRdb, which keeps in-frame sequences with V and J called. Part of the clones is missing from these tables; in studies checked, under half for an unresolved V gene and the rest for unknown reasons. For this sample the table gives some 220,000 clones, of which roughly 85% were detected only once. Of the sample, under 2.5% is held by the ten largest clones. Sequencing was performed on peripheral blood. These receptors were obtained from a woman in her 70s with COVID-19, enrolled during active disease.

This clone occurred a few times. This sequence joins TRBV9 and TRBJ2-3; 8 bases are a match to TRBD1. The length of the CDR3 is 15 residues. Germline V gene lookup returns CDR1 SGDLS and CDR2 YYNGEE. Germline trimming cut 0 bases from V and 6 bases from J; bases unmatched to any gene: 6. The CDR3: CASSVEGYRGDTQYF. In DNA form, the CDR3 reads TGTGCCAGCAGCGTAGAGGGCTACAGGGGGGATACGCAGTATTTT.

CDR3 sequence reads: CASSLSGGAYNEQFF. The DNA of the CDR3 is TGCGCCAGCAGCTTAAGCGGGGGGGCCTACAATGAGCAGTTCTTC. The V and J genes are TRBV5-1 and TRBJ2-1, with 10 bases fitting TRBD2. This CDR3 region has 15 residues. Germline V gives CDR1 SGHRS, CDR2 YFSETQ. V was pared by 2 bases and J by 2 bases, with 1 base of the junction left unmatched. The complete variable domain, with remaining parts taken from reference TRBV5-1 and TRBJ2-1, reads KAGVTQTPRYLIKTRGQQVTLSCSPISGHRSVSWYQQTPGQGLQFLFEYFSETQRNKGNFPGRFSGRQFSNSRSEMNVSTLELGDSALYLCASSLSGGAYNEQFFGPGTRLTVL.

Comments on this clone: This specimen includes other DNA sequences encoding the same CDR3. CDR3 residues: CASSLLAGGGETQYF. CDR3 nucleotide sequence: TGTGCCAGCAGCTTATTAGCGGGGGGAGGAGAGACCCAGTACTTC. V is TRBV7-9 and J is TRBJ2-5, with 10 bases aligning to TRBD2. V dropped 2 bases and J dropped 4; count of bases not matched to a gene: 4. This CDR3 spans 15 amino acids. Germline CDR1 SEHNR, CDR2 FQNEAQ (reference sequence).

The gene calls are TRBV6-5 and TRBJ1-1; TRBD1 matches at 7 bases. V lost 6 bases, J lost 1 base, and 5 bases stayed unmatched. CDR1 and CDR2 (germline): MNHEY, SVGAGI. The length of the CDR3 is 14 residues. The CDR3 DNA sequence: TGTGCCAGCAGACGCCCAGGGGGGAACACTGAAGCTTTCTTT. Its translation: CASRRPGGNTEAFF.

The chain employs TRBV19 and TRBJ1-5; D is possibly TRBD1 (6 bases). Trimming removed 5 bases at V and 3 bases at J, with 14 bases between. This CDR3 spans 15 amino acids. Germline lookup yields CDR1 LNHDA and CDR2 SQIVND (reference sequence). CDR3 protein: CASSAGQGSNQPQHF. The CDR3 DNA sequence: TGTGCCAGTAGTGCCGGGCAGGGGTCCAATCAGCCCCAGCATTTT.

V is TRBV19 and J is TRBJ2-1; possible D gene TRBD1, 6 bases. Germline V lookup: CDR1 LNHDA, CDR2 SQIVND (reference sequence). Trimming removed 10 bases at V and 4 bases at J, with 17 bases between. This CDR3 has 14 residues. The chain's CDR3 is CATMARTAYNEQFF. In nucleotides, the CDR3 is TGTGCCACTATGGCAAGGACAGCTTACAATGAGCAGTTCTTC.